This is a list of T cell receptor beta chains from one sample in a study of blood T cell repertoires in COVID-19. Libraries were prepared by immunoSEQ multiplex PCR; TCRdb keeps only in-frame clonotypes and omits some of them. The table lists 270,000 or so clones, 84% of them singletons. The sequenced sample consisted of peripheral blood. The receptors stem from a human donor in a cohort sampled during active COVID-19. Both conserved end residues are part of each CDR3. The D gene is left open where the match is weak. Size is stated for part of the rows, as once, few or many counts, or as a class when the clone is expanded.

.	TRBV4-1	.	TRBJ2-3	CASSQDLRGRSTDTQYF	TGCGCCAGCAGCCAAGATCTGCGAGGGAGAAGCACAGATACGCAGTATTTT
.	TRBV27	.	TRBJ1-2	CASRTVNRVGGYTF	TGTGCCAGCAGGACAGTCAACCGCGTAGGTGGCTACACCTTC
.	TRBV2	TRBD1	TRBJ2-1	CASSEQPQGAVEQFF	TGTGCCAGCAGTGAACAGCCTCAGGGGGCCGTGGAGCAGTTCTTC
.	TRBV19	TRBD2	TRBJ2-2	CASSLRPGGLGGELFF	TGTGCCAGTAGTCTCCGGCCGGGAGGATTGGGCGGGGAGCTGTTTTTT
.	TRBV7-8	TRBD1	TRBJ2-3	CASSPGQGLSTDTQYF	TGTGCCAGCAGCCCCGGACAGGGACTTAGCACAGATACGCAGTATTTT
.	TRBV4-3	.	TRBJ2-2	CASSQLRGQTGELFF	TGCGCCAGCAGCCAGCTCCGGGGTCAGACCGGGGAGCTGTTTTTT
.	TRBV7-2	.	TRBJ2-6	CASSQSVRAGANVLTF	TGTGCCAGCAGCCAGTCGGTCAGGGCTGGGGCCAACGTCCTGACTTTC
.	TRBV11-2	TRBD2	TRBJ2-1	CASSLSGIGSYNEQFF	TGTGCCAGCAGCCTGAGCGGGATAGGGTCCTACAATGAGCAGTTCTTC
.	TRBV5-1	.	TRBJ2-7	CASSLAGLSPQPYEQYF	TGCGCCAGCAGCTTGGCAGGACTTTCTCCCCAGCCTTACGAGCAGTACTTC
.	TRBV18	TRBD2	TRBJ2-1	CASSPPAGRYRGDEQFF	TGTGCCAGCTCACCACCAGCCGGCCGGTACCGGGGGGATGAGCAGTTCTTC
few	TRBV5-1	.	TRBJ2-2	CASSLWGDTGELFF	TGCGCCAGCAGCTTGTGGGGGGACACCGGGGAGCTGTTTTTT
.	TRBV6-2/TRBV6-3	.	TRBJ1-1	CASSSGGQVNTEAFF	TGTGCCAGCAGTTCCGGGGGGCAGGTGAACACTGAAGCTTTCTTT
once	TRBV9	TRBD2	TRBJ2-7	CASSVGTSGRSGSYEQYF	TGTGCCAGCAGCGTAGGGACTAGCGGGAGATCGGGCTCCTACGAGCAGTACTTC
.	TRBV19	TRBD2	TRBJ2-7	CASKRGSALFNEQYF	TGTGCCAGTAAGCGGGGAAGCGCTCTCTTCAACGAGCAGTACTTC
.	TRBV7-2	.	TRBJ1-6	CASSYTPVNSPLHF	TGTGCCAGCAGCTATACACCAGTTAATTCACCCCTCCACTTT
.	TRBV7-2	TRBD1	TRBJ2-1	CASSLGQVSYNEQFF	TGTGCCAGCAGCTTGGGACAGGTCTCCTACAATGAGCAGTTCTTC
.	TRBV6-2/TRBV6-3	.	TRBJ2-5	CASSYTTLGLTAQETQYF	TGTGCCAGCAGTTACACCACGCTCGGGTTAACGGCGCAAGAGACCCAGTACTTC
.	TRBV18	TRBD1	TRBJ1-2	CASSPGQGAQGYTF	TGTGCCAGCTCACCCGGACAGGGGGCGCAGGGCTACACCTTC